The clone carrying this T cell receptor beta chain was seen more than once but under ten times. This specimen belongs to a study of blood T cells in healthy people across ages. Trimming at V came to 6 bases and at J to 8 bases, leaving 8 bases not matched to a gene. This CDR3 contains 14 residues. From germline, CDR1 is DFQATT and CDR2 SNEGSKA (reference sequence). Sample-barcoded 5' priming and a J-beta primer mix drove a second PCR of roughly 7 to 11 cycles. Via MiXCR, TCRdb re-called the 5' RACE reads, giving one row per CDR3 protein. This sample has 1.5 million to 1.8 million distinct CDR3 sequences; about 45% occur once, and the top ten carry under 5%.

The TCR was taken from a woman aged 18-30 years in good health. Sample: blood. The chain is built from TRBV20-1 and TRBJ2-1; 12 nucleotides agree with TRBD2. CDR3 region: CSALTSGRRYEQFF. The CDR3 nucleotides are TGCAGTGCCCTGACTAGCGGGAGAAGGTATGAGCAGTTCTTC.